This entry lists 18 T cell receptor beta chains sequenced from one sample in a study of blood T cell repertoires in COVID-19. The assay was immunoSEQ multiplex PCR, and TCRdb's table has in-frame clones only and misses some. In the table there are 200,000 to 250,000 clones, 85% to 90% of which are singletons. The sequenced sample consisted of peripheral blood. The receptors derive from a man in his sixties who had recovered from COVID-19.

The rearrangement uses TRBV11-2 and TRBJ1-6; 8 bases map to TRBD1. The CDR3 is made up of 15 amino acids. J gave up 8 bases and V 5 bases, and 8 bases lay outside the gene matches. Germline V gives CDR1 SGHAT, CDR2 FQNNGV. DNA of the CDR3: TGTGCCAGCAGCCCCCCCGGACAGGGTCATTCACCCCTCCACTTT. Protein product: CASSPPGQGHSPLHF.

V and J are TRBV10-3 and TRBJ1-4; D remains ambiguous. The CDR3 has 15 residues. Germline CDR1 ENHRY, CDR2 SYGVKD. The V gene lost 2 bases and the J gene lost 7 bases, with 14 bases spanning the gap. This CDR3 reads CAISEPMTRGEKLFF. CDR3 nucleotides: TGTGCCATCAGTGAGCCGATGACCCGCGGTGAAAAACTGTTTTTT.

This CDR3 reads CASRKQGDYGYTF. The CDR3 bases are TGTGCCAGCAGGAAACAGGGGGACTATGGCTACACCTTC. This rearrangement joins TRBV6-4 to TRBJ1-2, with 8 bases fitting TRBD1. Germline CDR1 MRHNA, CDR2 SNTAGT. V lost 6 bases, J lost 3 bases, and 3 bases stayed unmatched. The length of the CDR3 is 13 residues.

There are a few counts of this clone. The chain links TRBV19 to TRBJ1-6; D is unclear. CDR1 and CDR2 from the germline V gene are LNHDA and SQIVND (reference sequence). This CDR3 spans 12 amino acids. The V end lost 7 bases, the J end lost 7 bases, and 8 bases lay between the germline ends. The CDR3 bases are TGTGCCAGTACGGTCTCGAATTCACCCCTCCACTTT. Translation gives CASTVSNSPLHF.

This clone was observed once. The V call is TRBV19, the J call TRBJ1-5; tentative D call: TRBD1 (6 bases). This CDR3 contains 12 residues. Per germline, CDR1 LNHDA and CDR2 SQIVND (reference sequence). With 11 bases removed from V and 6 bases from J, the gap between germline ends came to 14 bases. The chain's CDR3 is CASQDSPQPQHF. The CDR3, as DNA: TGTGCCTCTCAGGACAGCCCTCAGCCCCAGCATTTT. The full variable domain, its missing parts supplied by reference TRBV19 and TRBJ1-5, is DGGITQSPKYLFRKEGQNVTLSCEQNLNHDAMYWYRQDPGQGLRLIYYSQIVNDFQKGDIAEGYSVSREKKESFPLTVTSAQKNPTAFYLCASQDSPQPQHFGDGTRLSIL.

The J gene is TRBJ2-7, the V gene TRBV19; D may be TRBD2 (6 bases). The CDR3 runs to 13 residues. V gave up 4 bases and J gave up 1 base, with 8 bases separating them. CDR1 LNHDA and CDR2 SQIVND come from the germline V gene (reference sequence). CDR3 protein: CASSTGLSYEQYF. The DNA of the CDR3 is TGTGCCAGTAGTACGGGACTTTCCTACGAGCAGTACTTC.

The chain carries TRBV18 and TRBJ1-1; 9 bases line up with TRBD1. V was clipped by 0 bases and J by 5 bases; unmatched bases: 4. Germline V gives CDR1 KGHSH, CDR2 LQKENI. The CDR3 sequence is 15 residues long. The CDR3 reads CASSPPGQGGTEAFF. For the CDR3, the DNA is TGTGCCAGCTCACCACCGGGACAGGGTGGGACTGAAGCTTTCTTT.

The chain's CDR3 is CASSRQRGTSTDTQYF. The CDR3 nucleotides are TGTGCCAGCAGTCGACAGCGGGGTACCAGCACAGATACGCAGTATTTT. The chain uses TRBV3-1 (or the pseudogene TRBV3-2) and TRBJ2-3; 7 bases fit TRBD2. CDR3 size: 16 residues. The V and J ends lost 6 bases and 0 bases, in that order; junction bases with no gene match: 9. Germline CDR1 and CDR2: LGHDT and YNNKEL (reference sequence).

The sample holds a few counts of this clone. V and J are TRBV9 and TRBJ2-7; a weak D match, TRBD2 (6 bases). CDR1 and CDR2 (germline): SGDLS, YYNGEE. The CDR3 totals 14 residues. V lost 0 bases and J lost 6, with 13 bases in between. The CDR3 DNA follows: TGTGCCAGCAGCGTAGGGGGGGACGGCCTCGAGCAGTACTTC. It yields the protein CASSVGGDGLEQYF.

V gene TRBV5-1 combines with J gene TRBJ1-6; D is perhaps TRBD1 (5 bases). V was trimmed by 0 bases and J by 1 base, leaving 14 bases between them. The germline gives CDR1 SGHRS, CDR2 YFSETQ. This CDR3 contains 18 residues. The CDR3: CASSLVVYGGSYNSPLHF. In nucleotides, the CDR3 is TGCGCCAGCAGCTTGGTCGTTTACGGGGGGTCCTATAATTCACCCCTCCACTTT. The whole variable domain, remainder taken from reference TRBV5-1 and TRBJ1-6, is KAGVTQTPRYLIKTRGQQVTLSCSPISGHRSVSWYQQTPGQGLQFLFEYFSETQRNKGNFPGRFSGRQFSNSRSEMNVSTLELGDSALYLCASSLVVYGGSYNSPLHFGNGTRLTVT.

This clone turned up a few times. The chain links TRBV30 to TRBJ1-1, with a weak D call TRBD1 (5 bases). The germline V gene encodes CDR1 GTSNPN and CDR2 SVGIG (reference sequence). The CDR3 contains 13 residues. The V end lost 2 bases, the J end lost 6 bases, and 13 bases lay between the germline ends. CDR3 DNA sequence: TGTGCCTGGAGTTGGGGGGAAAGGGCTGAAGCTTTCTTT. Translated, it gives CAWSWGERAEAFF.

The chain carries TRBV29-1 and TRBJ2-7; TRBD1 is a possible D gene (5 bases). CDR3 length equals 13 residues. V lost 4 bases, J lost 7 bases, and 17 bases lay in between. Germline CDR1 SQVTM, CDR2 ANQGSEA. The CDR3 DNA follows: TGCAGCGTTGGAAGTCAGGGTTTTGGGGAGCAGTACTTC. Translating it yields CSVGSQGFGEQYF.

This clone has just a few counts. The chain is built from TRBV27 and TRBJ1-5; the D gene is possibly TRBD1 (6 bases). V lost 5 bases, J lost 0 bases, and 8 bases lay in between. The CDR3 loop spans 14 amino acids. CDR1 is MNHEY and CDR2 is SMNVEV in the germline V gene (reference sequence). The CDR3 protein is CASSHRDSNQPQHF. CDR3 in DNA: TGTGCCAGCAGTCACAGGGATAGCAATCAGCCCCAGCATTTT.

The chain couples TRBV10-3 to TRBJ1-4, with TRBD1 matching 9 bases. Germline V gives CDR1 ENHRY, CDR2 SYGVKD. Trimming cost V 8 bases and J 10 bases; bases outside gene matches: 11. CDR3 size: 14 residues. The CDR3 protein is CAIGQGQGEGKLFF. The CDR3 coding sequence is TGTGCCATCGGGCAGGGACAGGGCGAGGGAAAACTGTTTTTT.

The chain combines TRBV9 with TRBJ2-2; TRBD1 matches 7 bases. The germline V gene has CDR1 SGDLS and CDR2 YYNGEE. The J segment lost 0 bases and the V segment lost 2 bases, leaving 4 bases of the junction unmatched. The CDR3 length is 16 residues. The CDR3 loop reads CASSVDRTSNTGELFF. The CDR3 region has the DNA TGTGCCAGCAGCGTGGACAGGACCTCGAACACCGGGGAGCTGTTTTTT.

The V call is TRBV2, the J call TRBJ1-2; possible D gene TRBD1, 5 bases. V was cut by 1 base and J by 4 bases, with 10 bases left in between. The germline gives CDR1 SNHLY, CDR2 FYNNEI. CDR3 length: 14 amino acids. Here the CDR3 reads CASSEVRAGYGYTF. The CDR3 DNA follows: TGTGCCAGCAGTGAAGTCAGGGCTGGCTATGGCTACACCTTC.

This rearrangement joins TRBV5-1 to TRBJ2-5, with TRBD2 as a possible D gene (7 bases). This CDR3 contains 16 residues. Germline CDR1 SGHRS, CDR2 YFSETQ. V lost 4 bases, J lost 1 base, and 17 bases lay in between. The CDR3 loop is CASSPRGGGIQETQYF. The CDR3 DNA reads TGCGCCAGCAGCCCCCGGGGAGGGGGGATCCAAGAGACCCAGTACTTC.

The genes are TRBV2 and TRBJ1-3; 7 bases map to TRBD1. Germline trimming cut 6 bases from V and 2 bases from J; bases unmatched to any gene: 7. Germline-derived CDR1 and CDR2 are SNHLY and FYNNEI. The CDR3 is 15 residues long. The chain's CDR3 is CASRAGTVTGNTIYF. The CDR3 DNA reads TGTGCCAGCAGAGCTGGGACAGTAACTGGAAACACCATATATTTT.